This TCR beta chain appears in the sequencing data of a study of Ad26.COV2.S vaccination and SARS-CoV-2 variants. Findings of the study overall: The TCR-based breadth and depth measures might underestimate overall T cell responses. Vaccinees displayed broader spike-specific TCR repertoires than placebo recipients.

V shed 0 bases and J shed 0 bases, with 6 bases lying between them. Looked up from germline, CDR1 is SGHDT and CDR2 is YYEEEE. The CDR3 has 14 residues. A note on this clone: Its antigen is as yet unknown.

Data came from immunoSEQ multiplex PCR; TCRdb stores just in-frame clones and leaves some out. The table includes roughly 100,000 clones, around three quarters detected once. The rearrangement links TRBV5-6 to TRBJ2-5; unclear D gene. The source was peripheral blood, collected after recovery from COVID-19. This receptor was taken from a human donor who had recovered from COVID-19. The CDR3 nucleotides read TGTGCCAGCAGCTTGGTGCAGTACCAAGAGACCCAGTACTTC. Its translation: CASSLVQYQETQYF.